Below, 21 T cell receptor delta chains from the same sample are listed, as sequenced in a study of gamma-delta chains in newborns, infants, children. TCRdb re-identified clones in the reads via CATT. The table lists about 8,300 delta-chain clones, around 1.6% of them singletons, with around 8% in the top ten. Sequenced sample: blood. All receptors derive from a child who was a newborn, infant or young child, either healthy, febrile or measles-vaccinated (not recorded which).

This chain connects TRDV3 to TRDJ1, with 11 bases that match TRDD3. Germline matching of the DNA provided the J gene here, since TCRdb leaves it blank. V lost 4 bases to trimming and J lost 0 bases; unmatched junction nucleotides: 40. The CDR3 sequence is 26 residues long. Germline CDR1 reads TVYSNPD; CDR2 reads GDNSRS (reference sequence). As DNA, the CDR3 is TGTGCCTCCTTAGGGGGGCGGCGATTCCCCTTGAGGGGACTGGGGGATAAAGGCTCTGACACCGATAAACTCATCTTT. The encoded protein is CASLGGRRFPLRGLGDKGSDTDKLIF. The full variable domain, with the rest looked up from reference TRDV3 and TRDJ1, is CDKVTQSSPDQTVASGSEVVLLCTYDTVYSNPDLFWYRIRPDYSFQFVFYGDNSRSEGADFTQGRFSVKHILTQKAFHLVISPVRTEDSATYYCASLGGRRFPLRGLGDKGSDTDKLIFGKGTRVTVEP.

This clone is deemed medium-sized (0.01 to 0.1%). This CDR3 is also generated by other DNA sequences in the sample. This CDR3 reads CALGTSATKVGDDAQLFF. CDR3 in DNA: TGTGCTCTTGGGACGTCTGCTACGAAGGTGGGGGATGATGCACAACTCTTCTTT. This sequence joins TRDV1 and TRDJ2; 8 bases fit TRDD3. The CDR3 is made up of 18 amino acids. V lost 5 bases to trimming and J lost 8 bases; unmatched junction nucleotides: 19. Germline-derived CDR1 and CDR2 are TSWWSYY and QGS.

This clone was observed a handful of times. The TCRdb protein and the DNA translation do not line up at residue 5; the protein shown here was made by translating the DNA. This chain links TRDV3 with TRDJ1; 10 positions agree with TRDD3. The CDR3 is 18 amino acids. Unmatched junction bases numbered 22, after V lost 1 base and J lost 8 bases. Germline V gene lookup returns CDR1 TVYSNPD and CDR2 GDNSRS (reference sequence). CDR3 residues: CAFILTPLTGGFPTKLIF. Here the CDR3 DNA reads TGTGCCTTTATCCTTACCCCCCTTACTGGGGGATTCCCGACCAAACTCATCTTT.

Concerning this clone: At residue 8, TCRdb's protein is not the same as the translated DNA, so the protein here was read from the DNA. This chain joins TRDV1 and TRDJ1; D not certain. This CDR3 region has 16 residues. Germline CDR1 is TSWWSYY and CDR2 is QGS. Trimming removed 3 bases at V and 4 bases at J, with 18 bases between. The CDR3 protein is CALGERGLRWSDKLIF. CDR3 nucleotides: TGTGCTCTTGGGGAGCGTGGGCTACGCTGGAGCGATAAACTCATCTTT.

This clone is labeled as medium-sized. Other DNA sequences in this sample translate to the same CDR3. The rearrangement links TRDV2 to TRDJ3; TRDD3 agrees at 13 bases. This CDR3 is built from 24 residues. J was trimmed by 0 bases and V by 1 base; bases with no gene match: 17. Germline loops: CDR1 GEAIGNYY, CDR2 EKD. CDR3 sequence (DNA): TGTGCCTGTGACACTACCGCGGGAAACTGGGGGATACGCCTTAGCTCCTGGGACACCCGACAGATGTTTTTC. Protein: CACDTTAGNWGIRLSSWDTRQMFF.

The sample holds a few counts of this clone. A much larger clone lies a single base off, so this may be a read error. This rearrangement joins TRDV2 to TRDJ3, with 12 bases identical to TRDD3. This CDR3 has 19 amino acids. Germline V lookup: CDR1 GEAIGNYY, CDR2 EKD. The CDR3 DNA sequence: TGTGCCTGTGACACCGTTACTGGGGGATACTCCTGGGGCACCCGACAGATGTTTTTC. Its translation: CACDTVTGGYSWGTRQMFF.

There are a few counts of this clone. One junction end does not reproduce the germline sequence, and a read error may be involved. The J gene is TRDJ3, the V gene TRDV2, with TRDD3 as a possible D gene (6 bases). The germline V gene has CDR1 GEAIGNYY and CDR2 EKD. The CDR3 is 18 residues long. CDR3 sequence reads: CACDLRGFSPWDTRHMFF. The CDR3 DNA is TGTGCCTGCGACCTTAGGGGATTTAGTCCCTGGGACACCCGACATATGTTTTTC.

For this clone: Distinct nucleotide sequences in the sample also encode this CDR3. V usage is TRDV1 and J usage is TRDJ1, with a tentative D call TRDD3 (5 bases). The CDR3 length is 17 residues. Trimming took off 3 bases at V and 5 bases at J, with 22 bases between the two ends. Germline CDR1 and CDR2: TSWWSYY and QGS. CDR3 sequence: CALGELYDGTRGDKLIF. The CDR3 coding sequence is TGTGCTCTTGGGGAGCTGTACGACGGTACTAGGGGGGATAAACTCATCTTT.

This clone has just a few counts. TCRdb lists the protein of a much larger clone for this DNA, which differs at residue 13, so this is likely a read error; the protein given here is translated from the DNA itself. The gene calls are TRDV2 and TRDJ3, with TRDD3 identical over 7 bases. The CDR3 loop spans 20 amino acids. Germline V gene sequence: CDR1 GEAIGNYY, CDR2 EKD. In DNA, the CDR3 is TGTGCCTGTGACACCGTAGGATGGGGGAGACGCTCCCGGGACACCCGACAGATGTTTTTC. Encoded protein: CACDTVGWGRRSRDTRQMFF.

A remark on this clone: The protein recorded in TCRdb matches a much larger clone and deviates from this DNA's translation at residue 9, suggesting a read error; the protein here is obtained by translating the DNA. CDR3 in DNA: TGTGCCTGTGACCGGATACTGGGGGGCCCGAAGTACACCGATAAACTCATCTTT. Protein product: CACDRILGGPKYTDKLIF. V is TRDV2 and J is TRDJ1; 8 positions match TRDD3. Per the germline V gene, CDR1 is GEAIGNYY and CDR2 is EKD. V gave up 3 bases and J gave up 0 bases; unmatched junction bases: 14. There are 18 residues in the CDR3.

This clone came up a few times. Possible read error: a much larger clone is one base away. The sample contains more than one DNA sequence encoding this CDR3. V gene TRDV2 combines with J gene TRDJ2; 12 nucleotides line up with TRDD3. The CDR3 length is 16 residues. V was pared by 3 bases and J by 8 bases, with 9 bases of the junction left unmatched. Germline CDR1 is GEAIGNYY and CDR2 is EKD. The CDR3 nucleotides read TGTGCCTGTGACTCCTGGGGGATACGCGGGACGGCACAACTCTTCTTT. Its protein product is CACDSWGIRGTAQLFF.

By proportion, this clone is medium-sized. Distinct nucleotide sequences in the sample also encode this CDR3. The chain has TRDV1 and TRDJ1; D unresolved. This CDR3 has 19 residues. CDR1 and CDR2 from the germline V gene are TSWWSYY and QGS. The germline V and J ends were trimmed by 3 bases and 1 base, with 24 bases remaining between them. CDR3 sequence (DNA): TGTGCTCTTGGGGAGTTTACAGTCCGCGGGGTACCCGGCACCGATAAACTCATCTTT. Its protein is CALGEFTVRGVPGTDKLIF.

In this sample, this clone turned up many times. The CDR3 protein is CALGELRTGGPYTDKLIF. CDR3 in DNA: TGTGCTCTTGGGGAATTGCGGACTGGGGGCCCCTACACCGATAAACTCATCTTT. V usage is TRDV1 and J usage is TRDJ1; the match to TRDD3 covers 8 bases. Germline V gives CDR1 TSWWSYY, CDR2 QGS. Trimming cost V 2 bases and J 0 bases; bases outside gene matches: 11. The CDR3 runs to 18 residues.

For this clone: The identical CDR3 is also encoded by other nucleotide sequences in the sample. J is TRDJ1 and V is TRDV1, with TRDD3 matching 12 bases. Germline loops: CDR1 TSWWSYY, CDR2 QGS. There are 21 residues in the CDR3. The J segment lost 4 bases and the V segment lost 1 base, leaving 19 bases of the junction unmatched. The CDR3 protein is CALGEPTSYSKYWGILDKLIF. CDR3 bases: TGTGCTCTTGGGGAACCTACTTCCTACTCGAAGTACTGGGGGATACTCGATAAACTCATCTTT.

About this clone itself: This may be a read error, as it is one base from a much larger clone. The same CDR3 is also encoded by other DNA sequences in this sample. This chain joins TRDV2 and TRDJ1; TRDD3 agrees at 7 bases. Losses at the gene ends were 0 bases for V and 0 bases for J; bases not matched to a gene: 12. This CDR3 comprises 18 residues. Germline assignment: CDR1 GEAIGNYY and CDR2 EKD. CDR3 sequence (DNA): TGTGCCTGTGACACCGTCGGGGGATCTGGAGGGTACACCGATAAACTCATCTTT. This codes for CACDTVGGSGGYTDKLIF.

In the case of this clone: A much larger clone is a single base away; this may be a read error. The chain links TRDV2 to TRDJ3; 7 nucleotides match TRDD3. The CDR3 is made up of 18 amino acids. V lost 0 bases and J lost 5; bases outside the gene matches: 9. The germline gives CDR1 GEAIGNYY, CDR2 EKD. As DNA, the CDR3 is TGTGCCTGTGACACCGAGGGGGATTCTACCCGGGACACCCGACAGATGTTTTTC. This translates into CACDTEGDSTRDTRQMFF.

Details on this clone: TCRdb lists the protein of a much larger clone for this DNA, which differs at residue 4, so this is likely a read error; the protein given here is translated from the DNA itself. The J gene is TRDJ3, the V gene TRDV2; 7 bases are a match to TRDD3. CDR1 GEAIGNYY and CDR2 EKD come from the germline V gene. The CDR3 covers 17 residues. The CDR3 sequence is CACNTVGGPWDTRQMFF. CDR3 coding DNA: TGTGCCTGTAACACCGTTGGGGGACCCTGGGACACCCGACAGATGTTTTTC.

As concerns this clone: The TCRdb protein fails to match the DNA translation at residue 11; the protein reported here was translated from the DNA. The chain is built from TRDV3 and TRDJ1, with a possible D match to TRDD2 (6 bases). Trimming removed 5 bases at V and 3 bases at J, with 25 bases between. CDR1 is TVYSNPD and CDR2 is GDNSRS in the germline V gene (reference sequence). This CDR3 region has 16 residues. As DNA, the CDR3 is TGTGCCCGTTCATCCTACGAAGGGGAGCTAGCCGATAAACTCATCTTT. It codes for CARSSYEGELADKLIF.

On this clone: The protein in TCRdb stems from a much larger clone and differs at residue 7 from this DNA's translation, likely a read error; here the protein is translated from the DNA. The V and J genes are TRDV2 and TRDJ3; 7 bases align to TRDD3. With V trimmed by 3 bases and J by 0 bases, 1 base remained unmatched. The CDR3 runs to 16 residues. Germline V CDR1 and CDR2: GEAIGNYY, EKD. CDR3 in DNA: TGTGCCTGTGACTGGGGGAACTCCTGGGACACCCGACAGATGTTTTTC. Its protein is CACDWGNSWDTRQMFF.

Concerning this clone: Translating this DNA gives a protein that differs at residue 11 from the TCRdb one, which belongs to a much larger clone; a read error is likely, and the protein shown is this translation. The chain joins TRDV2 to TRDJ1; unclear D gene. This CDR3 comprises 13 residues. Germline V CDR1 and CDR2: GEAIGNYY, EKD. The CDR3, as DNA: TGTGCCTGTGACCCGCTGTACACCGATAAACCCATCTTT. It is translated as CACDPLYTDKPIF.

This clone is medium-sized. The sample carries other DNA sequences with the same CDR3. The J gene is TRDJ1, the V gene TRDV1; possibly TRDD3 for D (5 bases). Germline loops: CDR1 TSWWSYY, CDR2 QGS. V lost 1 base and J lost 0, with 27 bases in between. CDR3 length: 21 residues. The CDR3 reads CALGERGIFPPRRPYTDKLIF. Written as DNA, the CDR3 is TGTGCTCTTGGGGAACGAGGGATTTTCCCCCCACGTCGTCCGTACACCGATAAACTCATCTTT.